The clone carrying this TCR beta chain showed up just a few times. This entry comes from a study of CD8+ T cells in alopecia areata. Reverse transcribed after extraction, RNA yielded cDNA as the sequencing template. The table came from immunoSEQ multiplex PCR; TCRdb's copy has only in-frame clones and leaves some out. The top ten hold 36% of the sample, which has approximately 150,000 clones, around two thirds seen once. Trimming at V came to 6 bases and at J to 0 bases, leaving 8 bases not matched to a gene. The CDR3 extends over 14 amino acids. CDR1 and CDR2 (germline): SQVTM, ANQGSEA. Material: CD8+ T cells sorted from blood. The TCR was taken from a human donor in good health. The chain recombines TRBV29-1 with TRBJ2-7, with TRBD2 matching over 7 bases. The CDR3 here is CSVLAPQGSYEQYF. In nucleotides, the CDR3 is TGCAGCGTACTAGCGCCTCAGGGCTCCTACGAGCAGTACTTC.